The T cell receptor (beta chain) under discussion was sequenced for a study of blood T cells in healthy people across ages. Study-level findings and limits: Long-lived and aged donors differed, with more naive CD4+ cells and higher diversity in the long-lived. Per-million-T-cell TCR beta diversity fell roughly linearly with age.

Remarks on this clonotype: What it recognizes is unknown.

Donor samples were obtained from healthy Caucasian individuals from Russia, aged about 6 to 95. Combining a sample-barcoded 5' primer with a J-beta primer mix, a second PCR ran for 7 to 11 cycles. Sequencing recovered at least 2.5 million CDR3-containing paired-end reads from each sample. One entry per CDR3 protein results from TCRdb running MiXCR on the 5' RACE reads. This table holds approximately 730,000 distinct CDR3 sequences, about 55% found once. This CDR3 has 16 amino acids. V shed 4 bases, J shed 0 bases, and the junction held 6 bases outside the gene matches. Germline V gives CDR1 SGHRS, CDR2 YFSETQ.

The specimen was blood. The TCR was taken from a man older than 75 in good health. V usage is TRBV5-1 and J usage is TRBJ2-1, with 8 bases aligning to TRBD2. This chain's CDR3 is CASSITSGSSYNEQFF. Written as DNA, the CDR3 is TGCGCCAGCAGCATTACTAGCGGTAGCTCCTACAATGAGCAGTTCTTC.